Presented here are 17 T cell receptor beta chains from one specimen sequenced in a study of T cell repertoires in cytomegalovirus infection. Their antigens remain unidentified. TCRdb independently ran MiXCR on the reads; one entry per CDR3 protein. The repertoire includes fewer than 65,000 distinct CDR3 sequences, around 18% of them detected once, and less than 30% sits in the top ten. This specimen consisted of CD8+ T cells from cultured PBMCs, obtained from culture after CMV antigen stimulation. The receptors come from a human donor in good health (CMV status not recorded). Some clones in this sample may be carry-over from other donors' samples.

This clonotype was seen ten or more times. The rearrangement joins TRBV20-1 to TRBJ1-1; unclear D gene. The CDR3 is 9 amino acids. Looked up from germline, CDR1 is DFQATT and CDR2 is SNEGSKA (reference sequence). With 3 bases removed from V and 7 bases from J, the gap between germline ends came to 3 bases. CDR3 coding DNA: TGCAGTGCTAGGAGTGAAGCTTTCTTT. Its translation: CSARSEAFF.

This clonotype was seen more than once but under ten times. This rearrangement joins TRBV4-1 to TRBJ2-7; no firm D call. Germline V lookup: CDR1 MGHRA, CDR2 YSYEKL. The CDR3 spans 13 residues. The V gene lost 4 bases and the J gene lost 2 bases, with 9 bases spanning the gap. The CDR3 loop reads CASSLRTAYEQYF. The CDR3 DNA reads as TGCGCCAGCAGCCTTAGGACCGCCTACGAGCAGTACTTC.

This chain connects TRBV27 to TRBJ1-5; no firm D call. CDR3 size: 13 residues. V shed 6 bases and J shed 3 bases, with 9 bases lying between them. The germline V gene encodes CDR1 MNHEY and CDR2 SMNVEV (reference sequence). The CDR3 protein is CASRSTFNQPQHF. The CDR3 nucleotides are TGTGCCAGCAGAAGTACCTTCAATCAGCCCCAGCATTTT.

The table lists this clonotype with a few counts. This chain uses TRBV27 with TRBJ1-2; a possible D gene is TRBD1 (5 bases). Per the germline V gene, CDR1 is MNHEY and CDR2 is SMNVEV (reference sequence). This CDR3 is 13 amino acids long. V lost 6 bases, J lost 8 bases, and 16 bases lay in between. The CDR3 region is CASSIYRDRGYTF. The DNA of the CDR3 is TGTGCCAGCAGCATTTATCGGGACCGCGGCTACACCTTC.

The chain employs TRBV6-2 or TRBV6-3 and TRBJ1-1; 8 nucleotides agree with TRBD1. In germline, CDR1 is MNHEY, CDR2 SVGEGT. There are 14 residues in the CDR3. V shed 3 bases, J shed 3 bases, and the junction held 3 bases outside the gene matches. The chain's CDR3 is CASSYTGGYTEAFF. CDR3 DNA sequence: TGTGCCAGCAGTTATACAGGGGGTTACACTGAAGCTTTCTTT.

The sample holds a few counts of this clonotype. The J gene is TRBJ2-5, the V gene TRBV11-2; possibly TRBD2 for D (6 bases). Trimming left V 6 bases short and J 2 bases short, with 16 bases between. This CDR3 is built from 15 residues. Germline V gives CDR1 SGHAT, CDR2 FQNNGV. The CDR3 reads CASSPGLRTQETQYF. For the CDR3, the DNA is TGTGCCAGCAGTCCGGGACTTAGGACGCAAGAGACCCAGTACTTC.

The chain uses TRBV7-9 and TRBJ2-5, with D possibly being TRBD2 (5 bases). There are 14 residues in the CDR3. CDR1 and CDR2 from the germline V gene are SEHNR and FQNEAQ (reference sequence). V was clipped by 5 bases and J by 1 base, with 11 bases between them. As DNA, the CDR3 is TGTGCCAGCAGCAACAGCGGCGTCCAAGAGACCCAGTACTTC. Protein product: CASSNSGVQETQYF.

This clonotype was seen repeatedly, ten times or more. The chain's CDR3 is CASLYRDPRGDDTQYF. CDR3 nucleotides: TGTGCCAGCTTATACCGGGACCCACGGGGAGACGATACGCAGTATTTT. The gene calls are TRBV7-9 and TRBJ2-3; D might be TRBD1 or TRBD2, each matching 5 bases. There are 16 residues in the CDR3. Germline CDR1 reads SEHNR; CDR2 reads FQNEAQ (reference sequence). Trimming pared 8 bases from V and 6 bases from J, leaving 24 bases between.

This clonotype came up a few times. This CDR3 is CASSSQGHEKLFF. The CDR3 coding sequence is TGTGCCAGCAGCAGCCAGGGGCACGAAAAACTGTTTTTT. The chain uses TRBV14 and TRBJ1-4, with D possibly matching TRBD1 (6 bases). The CDR3 is made up of 13 amino acids. The germline gives CDR1 SGHDN, CDR2 FVKESK. V shed 5 bases and J shed 8 bases, with 12 bases lying between them.

The genes are TRBV27 and TRBJ2-7; D call uncertain. Germline V lookup: CDR1 MNHEY, CDR2 SMNVEV (reference sequence). The CDR3 totals 12 residues. Trimming shortened V by 8 bases and J by 2 bases, and 10 bases separated the two germline ends. Here the CDR3 reads CASSGFPYEQYF. CDR3 bases: TGTGCCAGCTCCGGATTCCCCTACGAGCAGTACTTC.

This chain joins TRBV12-1 and TRBJ2-1. TRBV12-1 represents a pseudogene. There are 15 residues in the CDR3. The CDR3 DNA is TGTGCCAGCAGCTTTGGACATGCGGCCTACAATGAGCAGTTCTTC. Amino acids: CASSFGHAAYNEQFF.

The chain employs TRBV7-9 and TRBJ2-7, with D perhaps matching TRBD1 (5 bases). The ends were cut back, 3 bases at V and 5 bases at J, with 11 bases in the middle. The germline CDR1 and CDR2 sequences are SEHNR and FQNEAQ (reference sequence). The CDR3 extends over 13 amino acids. The CDR3 reads CASSFRGVHEQYF. CDR3 nucleotides: TGTGCCAGCAGCTTTAGGGGTGTGCACGAGCAGTACTTC.

In this sample, this clonotype turned up a few times. The rearrangement uses TRBV12-3 or TRBV12-4 and TRBJ2-7; D possibly uses TRBD1 or TRBD2 (5 bases each). Between the trimmed V and J ends, which lost 4 bases and 1 base, there was a span of 14 bases. This CDR3 is built from 15 residues. The CDR3 DNA sequence: TGTGCCAGCAGTTCAACTCTGAGGGGTTCCTACGAGCAGTACTTC. This translates into CASSSTLRGSYEQYF.

This chain connects TRBV27 to TRBJ2-4, with 7 bases matching TRBD1. The CDR3 has 14 amino acids. J gave up 1 base and V 8 bases, and 5 bases lay outside the gene matches. Germline CDR1 MNHEY, CDR2 SMNVEV (reference sequence). DNA of the CDR3: TGTGCCAGCGGCCCACAGGGGGCCAAAAACATTCAGTACTTC. Amino acid sequence: CASGPQGAKNIQYF.

This clonotype was detected only a few times. V is TRBV27 and J is TRBJ2-2, with D uncertain. Trimming removed 3 bases from V and 5 bases from J, with 13 bases in between. Germline V gene data show CDR1 as MNHEY and CDR2 as SMNVEV (reference sequence). The CDR3 loop spans 15 amino acids. The CDR3 sequence: CASSFLRHVTGELFF. CDR3 nucleotides: TGTGCCAGCAGTTTCCTCCGACATGTTACCGGGGAGCTGTTTTTT.

This sequence joins TRBV19 and TRBJ2-3; 8 bases are shared with TRBD1. This CDR3 spans 16 amino acids. V dropped 4 bases and J dropped 4; count of bases not matched to a gene: 10. Looked up from germline, CDR1 is LNHDA and CDR2 is SQIVND (reference sequence). CDR3 in amino acids: CASSTSDRESPDTQYF. The DNA of the CDR3 is TGTGCCAGTAGTACCTCGGACAGGGAATCCCCAGATACGCAGTATTTT.

This chain connects TRBV27 to TRBJ2-1, with D uncertain. The CDR3 has 13 residues. CDR1 and CDR2 from the germline V gene are MNHEY and SMNVEV (reference sequence). Trimming removed 5 bases at V and 2 bases at J, with 7 bases between. The CDR3: CASSRPAYNEQFF. CDR3 in DNA: TGTGCCAGCAGTCGCCCCGCCTACAATGAGCAGTTCTTC.